The rows below give T cell receptor beta chains drawn from one sample of a study of T cell changes during pregnancy in multiple sclerosis. Assay: immunoSEQ multiplex PCR; the TCRdb copy retains only in-frame clones and omits some. Of approximately 61,000 clones detected, approximately 91% appear once; the ten largest clones hold more than 1.5%. The specimen comprised peripheral blood, sampled in the first trimester of pregnancy. These receptors originate from a female donor with multiple sclerosis, enrolled in a pregnancy study. Each CDR3 is given with its conserved first and last residue. The D gene is left open where the match is weak. Only part of the rows carry a size: once, few, many, or a class if the clone is expanded.

>-|-|TRBV19|TRBJ1-2
TGTGCCAGTAGCGACCAAGGAGGGGACACCTTC
CASSDQGGDTF
>-|TRBD1|TRBV18|TRBJ1-4
TGTGCCAGCTCACCTGGACAGGAGATTAATGAAAAACTGTTTTTT
CASSPGQEINEKLFF
>-|-|TRBV7-2|TRBJ1-5
TGTGCCAGCAGCGCCCCCCCGGACACCCGCCAGCATTTT
CASSAPPDTRQHF
>-|-|TRBV27|TRBJ2-7
TGTGCCAGCAGTTTAACCGGCAGGGGAAGCTCCTACGAGCAGTACTTC
CASSLTGRGSSYEQYF
>once|-|TRBV5-6|TRBJ2-7
TGTGCCAGCAGCTCAGGCCGGGGTCAGGTTTTTCTCGAGCAGTACTTC
CASSSGRGQVFLEQYF
>-|TRBD1|TRBV4-3|TRBJ1-1
TGCGCCAGCAGCCAAGGCCCGGACAGGGTCAGCACTGAAGCTTTCTTT
CASSQGPDRVSTEAFF
>-|TRBD1|TRBV7-9|TRBJ2-4
TGTGCCAGCAGCTTTACAGGGGTAGTTGGCAAAAACATTCAGTACTTC
CASSFTGVVGKNIQYF
>-|-|TRBV2|TRBJ2-1
TGTGCCAGCAGTCCTTACAATGAGCAGTTCTTC
CASSPYNEQFF
>-|TRBD2|TRBV14|TRBJ2-1
TGTGCCAGCAGCCAACTCGGAGCGGGGGGCAATGAGCAGTTCTTC
CASSQLGAGGNEQFF
>-|-|TRBV10-1|TRBJ2-7
TGCGCCAGCAGTGCCAGCGGAGTTCCCGAGCAGTACTTC
CASSASGVPEQYF
>-|-|TRBV19|TRBJ2-7
TGTGCCAGTGGGCCCGGACTCCACTCCTACGAGCAGTACTTC
CASGPGLHSYEQYF
>-|-|TRBV29-1|TRBJ2-3
TGCAGCGTTCTAACAGGGTCTATAGATACGCAGTATTTT
CSVLTGSIDTQYF
>few|-|TRBV2|TRBJ1-2
TGTGCCAGCAGTGTTCAGGGGAGCTCTAACTATGGCTACACCTTC
CASSVQGSSNYGYTF
>-|TRBD1|TRBV30|TRBJ2-3
TGTGCCTGGGTGAGACCCTTGGGACAGGGGACCCCACCCACAGATACGCAGTATTTT
CAWVRPLGQGTPPTDTQYF
>-|TRBD1|TRBV7-6|TRBJ2-3
TGTGCCAGCAGCCCAAAGCGGGGACAGGGTTCAGATACGCAGTATTTT
CASSPKRGQGSDTQYF
>-|TRBD2|TRBV19|TRBJ2-1
TGTGCCACCCAATCTAGCGGGCCCTCCTTTAGCTCCTACAATGAGCAGTTCTTC
CATQSSGPSFSSYNEQFF
>-|-|TRBV7-9|TRBJ1-3
TGTGCCAGCAGCACGGCCCGCAGCGGGGGAAACACCATATATTTT
CASSTARSGGNTIYF
>-|-|TRBV6-1|TRBJ2-3
TGTGCCAGCAGTGAAGGGGAGCCCACAGATACGCAGTATTTT
CASSEGEPTDTQYF
>-|TRBD1|TRBV28|TRBJ2-7
TGTGCCAGCAACCCCGGGACAGGGACCGAGCAGTACTTC
CASNPGTGTEQYF
>-|-|TRBV4-1|TRBJ1-5
TGCGCCAGCAGCCCAAGATTGGGCGGCAATCAGCCCCAGCATTTT
CASSPRLGGNQPQHF
>-|TRBD1|TRBV5-6|TRBJ2-7
TGTGCCAGCAGCTTGGCCTGGGTTGGGACAGGATCCTACGAGCAGTACTTC
CASSLAWVGTGSYEQYF
>-|-|TRBV10-1|TRBJ2-3
TGCGCCAGCAGTGACCCTGGGCGGAGGGGCACAGATACGCAGTATTTT
CASSDPGRRGTDTQYF